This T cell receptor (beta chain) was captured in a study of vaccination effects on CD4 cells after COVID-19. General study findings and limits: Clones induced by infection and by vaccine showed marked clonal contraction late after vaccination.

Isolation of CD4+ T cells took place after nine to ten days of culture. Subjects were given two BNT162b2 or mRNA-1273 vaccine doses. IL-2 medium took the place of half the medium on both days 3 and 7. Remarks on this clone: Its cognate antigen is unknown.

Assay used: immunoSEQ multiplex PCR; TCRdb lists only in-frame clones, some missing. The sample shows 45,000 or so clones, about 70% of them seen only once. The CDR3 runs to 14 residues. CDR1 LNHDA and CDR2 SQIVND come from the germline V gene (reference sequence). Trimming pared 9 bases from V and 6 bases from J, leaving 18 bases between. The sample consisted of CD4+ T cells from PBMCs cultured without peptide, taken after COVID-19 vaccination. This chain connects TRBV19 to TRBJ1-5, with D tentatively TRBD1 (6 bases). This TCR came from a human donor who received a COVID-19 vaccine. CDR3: CASQRQDIPQPQHF. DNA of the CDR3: TGTGCCAGCCAGAGACAGGATATACCTCAGCCCCAGCATTTT.